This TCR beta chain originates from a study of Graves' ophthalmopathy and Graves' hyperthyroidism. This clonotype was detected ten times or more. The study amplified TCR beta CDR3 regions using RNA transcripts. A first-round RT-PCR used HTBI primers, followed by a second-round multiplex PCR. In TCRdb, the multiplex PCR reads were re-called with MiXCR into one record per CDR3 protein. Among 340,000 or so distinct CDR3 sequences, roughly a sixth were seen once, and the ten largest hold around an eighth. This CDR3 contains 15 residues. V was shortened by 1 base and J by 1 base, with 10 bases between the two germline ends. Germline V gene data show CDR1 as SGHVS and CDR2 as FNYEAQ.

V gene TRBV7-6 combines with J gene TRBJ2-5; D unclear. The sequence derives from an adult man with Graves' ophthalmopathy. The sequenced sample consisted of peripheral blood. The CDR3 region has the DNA TGTGCCAGCAGCTTAGGTGCCAGAGCCCAAGAGACCCAGTACTTC. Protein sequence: CASSLGARAQETQYF.